This is a list of T cell receptor beta chains from one sample in a study of blood T cell repertoires in COVID-19. The table came from immunoSEQ multiplex PCR; TCRdb's copy has only in-frame clones and leaves some out. The sample lists just over 40,000 clones; approximately 80% were seen once. The sequencing sample was made of peripheral blood. The receptors here all came from a woman aged 55-70 years with acute or convalescent COVID-19. Both conserved end residues are part of each CDR3. A D gene is named only where the DNA matches it firmly. Size is stated for part of the rows, as once, few or many counts, or as a class when the clone is expanded.

j_gene: TRBJ1-1; v_gene: TRBV23-1; d_gene: .; abundance: .; CDR3nt: TGCGCCAGCAGTCAACCCCCACAGAACACTGAAGCTTTCTTT; CDR3aa: CASSQPPQNTEAFF
j_gene: TRBJ2-5; v_gene: TRBV11-1; d_gene: TRBD2; abundance: .; CDR3nt: TGTGCCAGCAGCTTAGAGCGGGGGGGCCTCGGGACCCAGTACTTC; CDR3aa: CASSLERGGLGTQYF
j_gene: TRBJ2-3; v_gene: TRBV7-2; d_gene: TRBD2; abundance: .; CDR3nt: TGTGCCAGCAGCTTAGTGGGACTAGCGGGAATAGAGGATACGCAGTATTTT; CDR3aa: CASSLVGLAGIEDTQYF
j_gene: TRBJ2-1; v_gene: TRBV20-1; d_gene: TRBD2; abundance: .; CDR3nt: TGCAGTGCTAGTAAACCGGGACTAAGATACAATGAGCAGTTCTTC; CDR3aa: CSASKPGLRYNEQFF
j_gene: TRBJ1-2; v_gene: TRBV14; d_gene: TRBD1; abundance: .; CDR3nt: TGTGCCAGCAGCCAAGTTCGGGACAGGGGCCTCTATGGCTACACCTTC; CDR3aa: CASSQVRDRGLYGYTF
j_gene: TRBJ2-5; v_gene: TRBV18; d_gene: .; abundance: .; CDR3nt: TGTGCCAGCTCACCAAGACAGAAGACGGAGACCCAGTACTTC; CDR3aa: CASSPRQKTETQYF
j_gene: TRBJ2-5; v_gene: TRBV2; d_gene: .; abundance: .; CDR3nt: TGTGCCAGCACCAAAGGAGCTGGGGGCTTAGAGACCCAGTACTTC; CDR3aa: CASTKGAGGLETQYF
j_gene: TRBJ2-5; v_gene: TRBV6-5; d_gene: .; abundance: .; CDR3nt: TGTGCCAGCGGGGCAGTCCAAGAGACCCAGTACTTC; CDR3aa: CASGAVQETQYF
j_gene: TRBJ1-1; v_gene: TRBV29-1; d_gene: TRBD1; abundance: .; CDR3nt: TGCAGCGTGCAGGGGGCCTCGAACACTGAAGCTTTCTTT; CDR3aa: CSVQGASNTEAFF
j_gene: TRBJ2-3; v_gene: TRBV7-2; d_gene: .; abundance: .; CDR3nt: TGTGCCAGCGGGCCGGGGAGCACAGATACGCAGTATTTT; CDR3aa: CASGPGSTDTQYF
j_gene: TRBJ1-1; v_gene: TRBV18; d_gene: .; abundance: .; CDR3nt: TGTGCCAGCCAGCAAAAGGGCGCGGGTGAAGCTTTCTTT; CDR3aa: CASQQKGAGEAFF
j_gene: TRBJ2-7; v_gene: TRBV6-5; d_gene: .; abundance: .; CDR3nt: TGTGCCAGCAGTTACTCCCGGGGGACCTACGAGCAGTACTTC; CDR3aa: CASSYSRGTYEQYF
j_gene: TRBJ2-7; v_gene: TRBV5-1; d_gene: .; abundance: .; CDR3nt: TGCGCCAGCAGCTCCCAACACAGGGACTACGAGCAGTACTTC; CDR3aa: CASSSQHRDYEQYF
j_gene: TRBJ2-7; v_gene: TRBV20-1; d_gene: .; abundance: .; CDR3nt: TGCAGTGCTAGAGCTCCGGGAAAAGAGTACTTC; CDR3aa: CSARAPGKEYF
j_gene: TRBJ1-2; v_gene: TRBV5-8; d_gene: .; abundance: .; CDR3nt: TGTGCCAGCAGCGCTAATTGGCACAGGGAGTCCTACACCTTC; CDR3aa: CASSANWHRESYTF
j_gene: TRBJ2-1; v_gene: TRBV25-1; d_gene: TRBD1; abundance: few; CDR3nt: TGTGCCAGCAGTGCGAAGGGACAGCTCAATGAGCAGTTCTTC; CDR3aa: CASSAKGQLNEQFF
j_gene: TRBJ2-1; v_gene: TRBV5-8; d_gene: .; abundance: .; CDR3nt: TGTGCCAGCACGCGAGCACAACTAGCCCACAATGAGCAGTTCTTC; CDR3aa: CASTRAQLAHNEQFF
j_gene: TRBJ2-2; v_gene: TRBV2; d_gene: TRBD2; abundance: .; CDR3nt: TGTGCCAGCAAAGGTGACGGGGGGGCCACCGGGGAGCTGTTTTTT; CDR3aa: CASKGDGGATGELFF
j_gene: TRBJ2-7; v_gene: TRBV30; d_gene: .; abundance: .; CDR3nt: TGTGCCTGGAGTGTACGGTTATCCTACGAGCAGTACTTC; CDR3aa: CAWSVRLSYEQYF
j_gene: TRBJ2-7; v_gene: TRBV28; d_gene: TRBD2; abundance: .; CDR3nt: TGTGCCAGCAGGGGGTCGGGCGGGGGCTACGAGCAGTACTTC; CDR3aa: CASRGSGGGYEQYF
j_gene: TRBJ1-1; v_gene: TRBV28; d_gene: .; abundance: .; CDR3nt: TGTGCCAGCACTTACTCGGGGTGGGTAGGCACTGAAGCTTTCTTT; CDR3aa: CASTYSGWVGTEAFF
j_gene: TRBJ2-7; v_gene: TRBV2; d_gene: .; abundance: few; CDR3nt: TGTGCCAGCAGTGACTCCAGGGTTGCACTGGGAGAGCAGTACTTC; CDR3aa: CASSDSRVALGEQYF
j_gene: TRBJ2-7; v_gene: TRBV4-2; d_gene: .; abundance: .; CDR3nt: TGTGCCAGCAGCCAAGGGGACTCCATCTACGAGCAGTACTTC; CDR3aa: CASSQGDSIYEQYF
j_gene: TRBJ2-5; v_gene: TRBV27; d_gene: .; abundance: once; CDR3nt: TGTGCCAGCAGAACGTACGGGAGAAAAGAGACCCAGTACTTC; CDR3aa: CASRTYGRKETQYF
j_gene: TRBJ1-2; v_gene: TRBV7-8; d_gene: .; abundance: .; CDR3nt: TGTGCCAGCAGCTTAGCGACAGACTATGGCTACACCTTC; CDR3aa: CASSLATDYGYTF
j_gene: TRBJ1-2; v_gene: TRBV3-1/TRBV3-2; d_gene: .; abundance: .; CDR3nt: TGTGCCAGCAGCCAGAAGGGGAGGTTAGGCTACACCTTC; CDR3aa: CASSQKGRLGYTF
j_gene: TRBJ1-3; v_gene: TRBV5-1; d_gene: TRBD1; abundance: .; CDR3nt: TGCGCCAGCAGCTCCGAAGGGACAGGGGTCGAAGGTGGAAACACCATATATTTT; CDR3aa: CASSSEGTGVEGGNTIYF
j_gene: TRBJ1-1; v_gene: TRBV7-9; d_gene: .; abundance: .; CDR3nt: TGTGCCAGTACCCTGACAGGCCCTGTGGGTACTGAAGCTTTCTTT; CDR3aa: CASTLTGPVGTEAFF
j_gene: TRBJ1-4; v_gene: TRBV29-1; d_gene: .; abundance: .; CDR3nt: TGCAGCGTTGGGAGGCAGATTAATGAAAAACTGTTTTTT; CDR3aa: CSVGRQINEKLFF
j_gene: TRBJ2-1; v_gene: TRBV20-1; d_gene: TRBD2; abundance: .; CDR3nt: TGCAGTGCCAGCGGGACTGATGAGCAGTTCTTC; CDR3aa: CSASGTDEQFF
j_gene: TRBJ2-5; v_gene: TRBV5-4; d_gene: .; abundance: .; CDR3nt: TGTGCCAGCAGCCCGACGACAGGCACTCAAGAGACCCAGTACTTC; CDR3aa: CASSPTTGTQETQYF
j_gene: TRBJ1-6; v_gene: TRBV28; d_gene: .; abundance: .; CDR3nt: TGTGCCAGCAGAACGACATCCTATAATTCACCCCTCCACTTT; CDR3aa: CASRTTSYNSPLHF
j_gene: TRBJ2-3; v_gene: TRBV24-1; d_gene: TRBD1; abundance: .; CDR3nt: TGTGCCACCAGCTCGGGACAGGGGGTAACAGATACGCAGTATTTT; CDR3aa: CATSSGQGVTDTQYF
j_gene: TRBJ1-1; v_gene: TRBV14; d_gene: .; abundance: .; CDR3nt: TGTGCCAGCAGCCGCGGGCTATCGAACACTGAAGCTTTCTTT; CDR3aa: CASSRGLSNTEAFF
j_gene: TRBJ2-5; v_gene: TRBV4-2; d_gene: .; abundance: .; CDR3nt: TGTGCCAGCAGCCCTCCAACAGAAAAAGAGACCCAGTACTTC; CDR3aa: CASSPPTEKETQYF
j_gene: TRBJ2-7; v_gene: TRBV5-1; d_gene: TRBD1; abundance: few; CDR3nt: TGCGCCAGCAGTCCAACCGGACAGGGCGCGCACGAGCAGTACTTC; CDR3aa: CASSPTGQGAHEQYF
j_gene: TRBJ2-1; v_gene: TRBV28; d_gene: .; abundance: .; CDR3nt: TGTGCCAGCAGATCGGGTAGCTCCTACAATGAGCAGTTCTTC; CDR3aa: CASRSGSSYNEQFF
j_gene: TRBJ1-1; v_gene: TRBV30; d_gene: .; abundance: .; CDR3nt: TGTGCCTGGGGCAGGGAGAACACTGAAGCTTTCTTT; CDR3aa: CAWGRENTEAFF
j_gene: TRBJ2-7; v_gene: TRBV14; d_gene: TRBD1; abundance: few; CDR3nt: TGTGCCAGGGGACAGTCCTACGAGCAGTACTTC; CDR3aa: CARGQSYEQYF
j_gene: TRBJ1-2; v_gene: TRBV7-9; d_gene: TRBD1; abundance: few; CDR3nt: TGTGCCAGCAGCCCAGGACAGGGGGCGGGCTACACCTTC; CDR3aa: CASSPGQGAGYTF
j_gene: TRBJ2-7; v_gene: TRBV7-3; d_gene: .; abundance: .; CDR3nt: TGTGCCAGCAGCTCGGGACTCTTCTACGAGCAGTACTTC; CDR3aa: CASSSGLFYEQYF
j_gene: TRBJ1-1; v_gene: TRBV10-3; d_gene: TRBD1; abundance: .; CDR3nt: TGTGCCATCAGCCCCAGACAGGGGGCCGAGGGCACTGAAGCTTTCTTT; CDR3aa: CAISPRQGAEGTEAFF
j_gene: TRBJ2-7; v_gene: TRBV7-9; d_gene: TRBD1; abundance: few; CDR3nt: TGTGCCAGCAGCACAGACAGGGGGGTCTACGAGCAGTACTTC; CDR3aa: CASSTDRGVYEQYF
j_gene: TRBJ1-1; v_gene: TRBV20-1; d_gene: .; abundance: .; CDR3nt: TGCACCCAACTAGGCCCTGAAGCTTTCTTT; CDR3aa: CTQLGPEAFF
j_gene: TRBJ2-3; v_gene: TRBV30; d_gene: TRBD2; abundance: once; CDR3nt: TGTGCCTGGAGTACGATCCCGGGACTAGTAACAGATACGCAGTATTTT; CDR3aa: CAWSTIPGLVTDTQYF
j_gene: TRBJ1-2; v_gene: TRBV27; d_gene: TRBD1; abundance: .; CDR3nt: TGTGCCAGCAGTTTAAGACAGGGAGGAGGCTACACCTTC; CDR3aa: CASSLRQGGGYTF
j_gene: TRBJ1-6; v_gene: TRBV11-1; d_gene: TRBD1; abundance: .; CDR3nt: TGTGCCAGCAGCGTTTCCGGGACAGCTAATTCACCCCTCCACTTT; CDR3aa: CASSVSGTANSPLHF
j_gene: TRBJ1-2; v_gene: TRBV6-1; d_gene: .; abundance: .; CDR3nt: TGTGCCAGCAGTGAAGGGCACATCCTCTATGGCTACACCTTC; CDR3aa: CASSEGHILYGYTF
j_gene: TRBJ1-3; v_gene: TRBV7-2; d_gene: .; abundance: .; CDR3nt: TGTGCCAGCAGCTTAGTGGGGGGGAGTGGAAACACCATATATTTT; CDR3aa: CASSLVGGSGNTIYF
j_gene: TRBJ1-1; v_gene: TRBV6-5; d_gene: .; abundance: .; CDR3nt: TGTGCCAGCCTTCTAACCCCGAACACTGAAGCTTTCTTT; CDR3aa: CASLLTPNTEAFF
j_gene: TRBJ2-7; v_gene: TRBV7-9; d_gene: .; abundance: few; CDR3nt: TGTGCCAGCAGCTTAGGAGAGACTCTCTACGAGCAGTACTTC; CDR3aa: CASSLGETLYEQYF
j_gene: TRBJ2-7; v_gene: TRBV7-2; d_gene: .; abundance: once; CDR3nt: TGTGCCAGCAGCTTATGGCTGAAGTCCTACGAGCAGTACTTC; CDR3aa: CASSLWLKSYEQYF
j_gene: TRBJ1-2; v_gene: TRBV7-8; d_gene: TRBD1; abundance: .; CDR3nt: TGTGCCAGCAGCCGAGAAACAGGGGTCTGGGTTTACGGCTACACCTTC; CDR3aa: CASSRETGVWVYGYTF
j_gene: TRBJ1-1; v_gene: TRBV5-6; d_gene: .; abundance: few; CDR3nt: TGTGCCAGCAGCCTCGGGAACAGAATAACTGAAGCTTTCTTT; CDR3aa: CASSLGNRITEAFF
j_gene: TRBJ2-6; v_gene: TRBV19; d_gene: .; abundance: .; CDR3nt: TGTGCCAGTAAGGGGACTGGGTCTGGGGCCAACGTCCTGACTTTC; CDR3aa: CASKGTGSGANVLTF
j_gene: TRBJ1-1; v_gene: TRBV10-3; d_gene: .; abundance: .; CDR3nt: TGTGCCATCAGTGAGCCCCAGGGAGGGATAACTGAAGCTTTCTTT; CDR3aa: CAISEPQGGITEAFF
j_gene: TRBJ1-2; v_gene: TRBV4-2; d_gene: TRBD1; abundance: .; CDR3nt: TGTGCCAGCAGCCAAACCGGGACAGGGGGCAAATCTGGCTACACCTTC; CDR3aa: CASSQTGTGGKSGYTF
j_gene: TRBJ1-5; v_gene: TRBV28; d_gene: .; abundance: .; CDR3nt: TGTGCCAGCAGTTTATTCGGCAGGGATAGTCAGCCCCAGCATTTT; CDR3aa: CASSLFGRDSQPQHF
j_gene: TRBJ1-5; v_gene: TRBV10-1; d_gene: .; abundance: .; CDR3nt: TGCGCCAGCAGTGAGGTGCGGTCGAAAAGCAATCAGCCCCAGCATTTT; CDR3aa: CASSEVRSKSNQPQHF
j_gene: TRBJ2-6; v_gene: TRBV7-9; d_gene: TRBD1; abundance: .; CDR3nt: TGTGCCAGCAGCCCCGTGATAGGGACAGGGGTAACTGGGGCCAACGTCCTGACTTTC; CDR3aa: CASSPVIGTGVTGANVLTF